These 25 T cell receptor beta chains share one sample of origin, sequenced in a study of human T cells and chemical hapten exposure. The sample's time point: patch test 1, 2 weeks after DPC sensitization. Stated treatment: therapeutic diphenylcyclopropenone sensitization with weekly scalp DPC. MiXCR was run by TCRdb on the RACE reads, yielding one entry per CDR3 protein. In the table there are about 360,000 distinct CDR3 sequences, around 7% of which are singletons. The sample here was whole blood, taken in connection with sensitization to the hapten diphenylcyclopropenone (DPC). Source of these receptors: a woman under 30 with alopecia areata. Some clones in this sample may be carry-over from other donors' samples.

This clonotype was counted ten times or more. The gene calls are TRBV2 and TRBJ2-3; 7 bases align to TRBD2. J lost 0 bases, V lost 6 bases, and 3 bases had no gene match. Germline values: CDR1 SNHLY, CDR2 FYNNEI. The CDR3 totals 14 residues. CDR3 sequence reads: CASRASGSTDTQYF. The CDR3 region has the DNA TGTGCCAGCAGGGCTAGCGGAAGCACAGATACGCAGTATTTT.

This chain connects TRBV4-1 to TRBJ1-1; D not certain. Per the germline V gene, CDR1 is MGHRA and CDR2 is YSYEKL. The CDR3 contains 13 residues. V was cut by 4 bases and J by 5 bases, with 11 bases left in between. The CDR3 nucleotides are TGCGCCAGCAGCCTCGACCTGGAGACTGAAGCTTTCTTT. This translates into CASSLDLETEAFF.

This clonotype was counted many times. This chain links TRBV12-3 or TRBV12-4 with TRBJ2-3, with unresolved D. The length of the CDR3 is 14 residues. V shed 5 bases and J shed 1 base, with 10 bases lying between them. The CDR3 here is CASSLPTRTDTQYF. Here the CDR3 DNA reads TGTGCCAGCAGTCTCCCGACTCGCACAGATACGCAGTATTTT.

This clonotype was observed at least ten times. This sequence joins TRBV12-3 or TRBV12-4 and TRBJ2-3; TRBD2 might be the D (6 bases). This CDR3 spans 14 amino acids. Trimming took 3 bases from V and 1 from J, leaving 8 bases between them. CDR3 region: CASSFLAGTDTQYF. The CDR3 nucleotides read TGTGCCAGCAGTTTCTTAGCGGGCACAGATACGCAGTATTTT.

This clonotype was seen once. Being one base from a much bigger clone, this may be a read error. The chain employs TRBV2 and TRBJ2-4; D ambiguous. The V gene lost 4 bases and the J gene lost 8 bases, with 27 bases spanning the gap. The CDR3 extends over 18 amino acids. Germline lookup yields CDR1 SNHLY and CDR2 FYNNEI. The CDR3 coding sequence is TGTGCCAGCAGTGGCATTTCCAAAAATCGCTCTGGTCGGGACATTCAGTACTTC. Its translation: CASSGISKNRSGRDIQYF.

This chain uses TRBV18 with TRBJ1-5, with D possibly TRBD1 on 6 matching bases. Trimming removed 6 bases from V and 2 bases from J, with 17 bases in between. CDR1 KGHSH and CDR2 LQKENI come from the germline V gene. The CDR3 runs to 16 residues. The CDR3 DNA is TGTGCCAGCTCGCCAAACAGGGCGGGGGGCAATCAGCCCCAGCATTTT. Encoded protein: CASSPNRAGGNQPQHF.

CDR3 in DNA: TGTGCCGTGAGGCGTATCATAGGCACTGAAGCTTTCTTT. Translating it yields CAVRRIIGTEAFF. J is TRBJ1-1 and V is TRBV12-3 or TRBV12-4; D call uncertain. Trimming pared 11 bases from V and 4 bases from J, leaving 17 bases between. The CDR3 spans 13 residues.

This clonotype was seen a few times. The chain couples TRBV7-2 to TRBJ2-3, with TRBD1 identical over 8 bases. V lost 5 bases and J lost 6; bases outside the gene matches: 13. The CDR3 length is 16 residues. Germline-derived CDR1 and CDR2 are SGHTA and FQGNSA. CDR3 in DNA: TGTGCCAGCAGCGCCAGACGACAGGGGAGATTCGATACGCAGTATTTT. Encoded protein: CASSARRQGRFDTQYF.

This clonotype was observed many times. V gene TRBV6-2 or TRBV6-3 combines with J gene TRBJ2-7, with a possible D match to TRBD2 (6 bases). The CDR3 has 10 residues. Germline-derived CDR1 and CDR2 are MNHEY and SVGEGT. V was trimmed by 6 bases and J by 12 bases, leaving 12 bases between them. CDR3 sequence reads: CASRGGLLYF. In nucleotides, the CDR3 is TGTGCCAGCAGGGGAGGTTTGCTGTACTTC.

In its sample, this clonotype was seen many times. The chain uses TRBV3-1 and TRBJ1-2; D is possibly TRBD1 (6 bases). The CDR3 contains 15 residues. Germline CDR1 and CDR2: LGHDT and YNNKEL (reference sequence). Trimming stripped 0 bases from V and 8 bases from J, with 16 bases between. The CDR3 loop is CASSQDVSGARGYTF. The CDR3 nucleotides read TGTGCCAGCAGCCAAGATGTATCGGGGGCCCGAGGCTACACCTTC.

The V gene is TRBV15, the J gene TRBJ2-5, with a tentative D call TRBD2 (6 bases). The CDR3 loop spans 14 amino acids. The germline V and J ends were trimmed by 1 base and 5 bases, with 11 bases remaining between them. Germline-derived CDR1 and CDR2 are LNHNV and YYDKDF (reference sequence). The CDR3 is CATSRGGSGETQYF. The CDR3, as DNA: TGTGCCACCAGCAGAGGAGGTAGCGGTGAGACCCAGTACTTC.

This clonotype has a handful of counts. This rearrangement joins TRBV4-3 to TRBJ1-2; TRBD1 might be the D (5 bases). The ends were cut back, 0 bases at V and 5 bases at J, with 16 bases in the middle. The CDR3 contains 16 residues. The germline V gene encodes CDR1 LGHNA and CDR2 YSLEER. Here the CDR3 DNA reads TGCGCCAGCAGCCAAGATTCAACAGGCGGTCCTTATGGCTACACCTTC. Residues: CASSQDSTGGPYGYTF.

This rearrangement joins TRBV9 to TRBJ1-2; D may be TRBD1 (6 bases). CDR1 and CDR2 from the germline V gene are SGDLS and YYNGEE. This CDR3 is 14 amino acids long. V lost 4 bases, J lost 4 bases, and 14 bases lay in between. The CDR3 loop is CASSPRGGIYGYTF. The CDR3 DNA reads TGTGCCAGCAGCCCTAGGGGGGGAATCTATGGCTACACCTTC.

To note about this clonotype: Germline and junction disagree at one end, which may indicate a read error. V and J are TRBV29-1 and TRBJ2-3, with TRBD1 identical over 10 bases. The germline V gene has CDR1 SQVTM and CDR2 ANQGSEA. The CDR3 consists of 15 residues. CDR3 region: CSVEDRQGAKDTQYF. The CDR3 nucleotides read TGCAGCGTAGAAGACCGACAGGGGGCGAAAGATACGCAGTATTTT.

The chain uses TRBV5-1 and TRBJ1-1; D may be TRBD1 (5 bases). The V gene's germline CDR1 is SGHRS and CDR2 YFSETQ. This CDR3 is built from 13 residues. Trimming took 7 bases from V and 3 from J, leaving 13 bases between them. The CDR3, as DNA: TGCGCCAGCTCGGACGGGGCGTACACTGAAGCTTTCTTT. Translated, it gives CASSDGAYTEAFF.

The chain uses TRBV5-6 and TRBJ2-3, with D unresolved. Trimming removed 0 bases from V and 1 base from J, with 9 bases in between. Per germline, CDR1 SGHDT and CDR2 YYEEEE. The CDR3 length is 15 residues. The CDR3 DNA follows: TGTGCCAGCAGCTTGGATGGGGTCCGCACAGATACGCAGTATTTT. Translated, it gives CASSLDGVRTDTQYF.

DNA for the CDR3: TGTGCCAGCAGTAGGACGGGACGGAGCGTCGGGCAGTACTTC. Translated, it gives CASSRTGRSVGQYF. The chain links TRBV6-5 to TRBJ2-7; D assignment may be TRBD1 or TRBD2 (5 bases each). Germline V CDR1 and CDR2: MNHEY, SVGAGI. Trimming pared 5 bases from V and 9 bases from J, leaving 20 bases between. The CDR3 runs 14 residues.

Turning to this clonotype: Relative to the germline gene, one junction end is altered; a read error may explain this. V usage is TRBV20-1 and J usage is TRBJ2-3; 9 bases are a match to TRBD2. The CDR3 covers 15 residues. Germline V gene sequence: CDR1 DFQATT, CDR2 SNEGSKA (reference sequence). The DNA for the CDR3 is TGCAGTGTCTCGACTAGCGGCGTTAGCACAGATACGCGGTATTTT. Translating gives CSVSTSGVSTDTRYF.

This clonotype appeared many times. The chain is built from TRBV14 and TRBJ2-7; D is unclear. CDR1 and CDR2 from the germline V gene are SGHDN and FVKESK. The CDR3 has 13 amino acids. The V end was cut by 3 bases, the J end by 0 bases, with 6 bases between. The CDR3 DNA is TGTGCCAGCAGCCACTCATCCTCCTACGAGCAGTACTTC. Translation: CASSHSSSYEQYF.

In its sample, this clonotype was seen many times. This chain joins TRBV4-3 and TRBJ2-1; the D gene is possibly TRBD2 (5 bases). V was shortened by 4 bases and J by 0 bases, with 16 bases between the two germline ends. Germline values: CDR1 LGHNA, CDR2 YSLEER. The CDR3 runs to 17 residues. CDR3 sequence (DNA): TGCGCCAGCAGCCCAGAGACGGACTCCAGCTCCTACAATGAGCAGTTCTTC. Translated: CASSPETDSSSYNEQFF.

This clonotype occurred many times. The chain is built from TRBV7-9 and TRBJ1-6; 7 bases agree with TRBD1. The CDR3 totals 17 residues. Per germline, CDR1 SEHNR and CDR2 FQNEAQ (reference sequence). Trimming took 5 bases from V and 0 from J; bases not matched to a gene: 7. The CDR3 loop is CASSPATGSSYNSPLHF. CDR3 DNA: TGTGCCAGCAGCCCGGCGACAGGGAGCTCCTATAATTCACCCCTCCACTTT.

This clonotype has a count of ten or more. This chain's CDR3 is CASSGRGGGPYSYEQYF. CDR3 coding DNA: TGTGCCAGCAGCGGTCGGGGCGGGGGCCCTTACTCCTACGAGCAGTACTTC. This chain links TRBV21-1 with TRBJ2-7; TRBD2, the D gene given by the table, was not confirmed from the DNA. TRBV21-1 is assigned pseudogene status. There are 17 residues in the CDR3.

In its sample, this clonotype was seen many times. This chain connects TRBV4-3 to TRBJ2-7; 10 bases fit TRBD2. CDR3 length: 15 residues. Per germline, CDR1 LGHNA and CDR2 YSLEER. Losses at the gene ends were 0 bases for V and 4 bases for J; bases not matched to a gene: 3. CDR3 DNA sequence: TGCGCCAGCAGCCAAGAACTAGCGGGGTCGTACGAGCAGTACTTC. Translated, it gives CASSQELAGSYEQYF.

To note about this clonotype: This sequence may be a read error, since a much larger clone differs from it by one base. J is TRBJ2-3 and V is TRBV7-9; D ambiguous. The length of the CDR3 is 16 residues. Trimming removed 5 bases from V and 3 bases from J, with 18 bases in between. Germline assignment: CDR1 SEHNR and CDR2 FQNEAQ (reference sequence). The CDR3 region is CASSAQSELPTDTQYF. The CDR3 coding sequence is TGTGCCAGCAGCGCCCAATCAGAGCTCCCAACAGATACGCAGTATTTT.

The J gene is TRBJ2-7, the V gene TRBV20-1, with D tentatively TRBD1 (5 bases). Germline-derived CDR1 and CDR2 are DFQATT and SNEGSKA (reference sequence). The CDR3 length is 12 residues. V lost 1 base and J 2 bases, leaving 6 bases between the germline ends. Here the CDR3 reads CSARADTYEQYF. The DNA of the CDR3 is TGCAGTGCTAGAGCGGACACCTACGAGCAGTACTTC.